A single sample gave rise to the 26 T cell receptor beta chains below, sequenced in a study of cytomegalovirus exposure and HLA in healthy donors. In the PCR, 60 Vbeta and 13 Jbeta primers were used. Repertoires were generated with immunoSEQ multiplex PCR, while TCRdb's copy carries only in-frame clones and drops some. The table has around 80,000 clones, roughly 85% seen once; the top ten hold 4.5% to 7%. The sample was PBMCs. Receptor source: a female donor in good health and CMV-seronegative.

The genes are TRBV5-1 and TRBJ1-6; 7 bases match TRBD1. Trimming removed 2 bases from V and 5 bases from J; junction bases left unmatched: 4. The CDR3 is made up of 15 amino acids. The germline V gene has CDR1 SGHRS and CDR2 YFSETQ. CDR3 sequence (DNA): TGCGCCAGCAGCTTCCAAGGACAGGATAATTCACCCCTCCACTTT. Translating gives CASSFQGQDNSPLHF.

This chain connects TRBV4-3 to TRBJ1-1; D remains ambiguous. The CDR3 extends over 17 amino acids. From germline, CDR1 is LGHNA and CDR2 YSLEER. V was pared by 1 base and J by 5 bases, with 20 bases between. DNA for the CDR3: TGCGCCAGCAGCCAAGGATCCTTAGCGGGTGGATTGACTGAAGCTTTCTTT. This translates into CASSQGSLAGGLTEAFF.

Regarding this clone: Compared with germline, one end of the junction differs, possibly owing to a read error. V is TRBV5-8 and J is TRBJ2-1, with a possible D match to TRBD1 (6 bases). The CDR3 is 11 amino acids. Germline V gene lookup returns CDR1 SGHTS and CDR2 YDEGEE. The CDR3 region is CASSWDKEQFF. The DNA for the CDR3 is TGTGCCAGCAGCTGGGACAAAGAGCAGTTCTTC.

The V gene is TRBV5-1, the J gene TRBJ2-3; TRBD2 aligns across 8 bases. The germline CDR1 and CDR2 sequences are SGHRS and YFSETQ. The V and J ends lost 4 bases and 0 bases, in that order; junction bases with no gene match: 7. CDR3 length: 16 residues. CDR3 DNA sequence: TGCGCCAGCAGCCCTCCGGGACTAGGGAGCACAGATACGCAGTATTTT. Protein: CASSPPGLGSTDTQYF.

The chain is built from TRBV4-3 and TRBJ2-6; 9 nucleotides agree with TRBD1. This CDR3 spans 18 amino acids. V was clipped by 0 bases and J by 3 bases; unmatched bases: 6. CDR1 is LGHNA, CDR2 YSLEER, per germline. The CDR3 region is CASSQDLPTGGGANVLTF. The CDR3 DNA reads TGCGCCAGCAGCCAAGATCTTCCGACAGGGGGTGGGGCCAACGTCCTGACTTTC.

The chain links TRBV9 to TRBJ1-2; TRBD1 agrees at 9 bases. Looked up from germline, CDR1 is SGDLS and CDR2 is YYNGEE. This CDR3 has 14 amino acids. V lost 4 bases and J lost 11; bases outside the gene matches: 12. The CDR3 reads CASSPSTGGRGYTF. DNA of the CDR3: TGTGCCAGCAGCCCATCAACAGGGGGCAGGGGATACACCTTC.

The rearrangement uses TRBV19 and TRBJ1-2; TRBD1 matches at 7 bases. This CDR3 is built from 16 residues. The V and J ends lost 1 base and 3 bases, in that order; junction bases with no gene match: 8. Germline V gene lookup returns CDR1 LNHDA and CDR2 SQIVND (reference sequence). CDR3 residues: CASSIVPRGEYYGYTF. The DNA of the CDR3 is TGTGCCAGTAGTATAGTTCCCAGGGGGGAATACTATGGCTACACCTTC.

The genes are TRBV7-2 and TRBJ2-7; a weak D match, TRBD1 (6 bases). Between the trimmed V and J ends, which lost 1 base and 2 bases, there was a span of 12 bases. The germline gives CDR1 SGHTA, CDR2 FQGNSA. The CDR3 loop spans 15 amino acids. Here the CDR3 reads CASSLGQGSTYEQYF. Here the CDR3 DNA reads TGTGCCAGCAGCTTAGGTCAGGGGTCTACCTACGAGCAGTACTTC. The variable domain in full, completed from reference TRBV7-2 and TRBJ2-7, reads GAGVSQSPSNKVTEKGKDVELRCDPISGHTALYWYRQSLGQGLEFLIYFQGNSAPDKSGLPSDRFSAERTGGSVSTLTIQRTQQEDSAVYLCASSLGQGSTYEQYFGPGTRLTVT.

The chain links TRBV2 to TRBJ2-5, with TRBD1 identical over 10 bases. The DNA matches TRBJ2-7 better at its end, which makes the J call doubtful. This CDR3 comprises 15 residues. Germline CDR1 reads SNHLY; CDR2 reads FYNNEI. Here the CDR3 DNA reads TGTGCCAGCAGTGGCAGGACAGGGGGCTCCTACGAGCAGTACTTC. Translation: CASSGRTGGSYEQYF.

The chain uses TRBV23-1 and TRBJ1-4, with D perhaps matching TRBD1 (5 bases). TRBV23-1 is recorded as an ORF, its role being uncertain. The CDR3 runs 14 residues. V lost 7 bases and J lost 3, with 12 bases in between. CDR3 loop: CASTKRGANEKLFF. The CDR3 DNA sequence: TGCGCCAGCACCAAACGGGGGGCTAATGAAAAACTGTTTTTT.

The rearrangement links TRBV2 to TRBJ2-3, with D perhaps matching TRBD2 (5 bases). The CDR3 runs to 12 residues. CDR1 and CDR2 from the germline V gene are SNHLY and FYNNEI. V was shortened by 6 bases and J by 2 bases, with 6 bases between the two germline ends. The CDR3 reads CASSGDTDTQYF. The CDR3 DNA sequence: TGTGCCAGCAGCGGGGACACAGATACGCAGTATTTT. Supplemented by reference TRBV2 and TRBJ2-3, the full variable domain reads EPEVTQTPSHQVTQMGQEVILRCVPISNHLYFYWYRQILGQKVEFLVSFYNNEISEKSEIFDDQFSVERPDGSNFTLKIRSTKLEDSAMYFCASSGDTDTQYFGPGTRLTVL.

V is TRBV7-9 and J is TRBJ2-5, with a weak D call TRBD1 (5 bases). Germline values: CDR1 SEHNR, CDR2 FQNEAQ (reference sequence). The CDR3 is 13 residues long. V shed 1 base and J shed 5 bases, with 8 bases lying between them. The chain's CDR3 is CASSLEGLETQYF. DNA for the CDR3: TGTGCCAGCAGCTTAGAGGGGTTGGAGACCCAGTACTTC.

This chain connects TRBV9 to TRBJ1-1; unclear D gene. CDR1 is SGDLS, CDR2 YYNGEE, per germline. There are 14 residues in the CDR3. V was shortened by 4 bases and J by 0 bases, with 10 bases between the two germline ends. Here the CDR3 DNA reads TGTGCCAGCAGCCCCCGGGTCCTGAACACTGAAGCTTTCTTT. Encoded protein: CASSPRVLNTEAFF. Drawing the rest from reference TRBV9 and TRBJ1-1, the complete variable domain is DSGVTQTPKHLITATGQRVTLRCSPRSGDLSVYWYQQSLDQGLQFLIQYYNGEERAKGNILERFSAQQFPDLHSELNLSSLELGDSALYFCASSPRVLNTEAFFGQGTRLTVV.

This chain joins TRBV2 and TRBJ2-3, with a weak D call TRBD1 (5 bases). V was pared by 10 bases and J by 2 bases, with 13 bases between. The CDR3 runs to 13 residues. CDR1 SNHLY and CDR2 FYNNEI come from the germline V gene. The CDR3: CATQGLSTDTQYF. The CDR3 bases are TGTGCCACCCAGGGCCTTTCCACAGATACGCAGTATTTT.

J is TRBJ2-3 and V is TRBV5-8, with D possibly matching TRBD2 (6 bases). This CDR3 is 16 amino acids long. Germline lookup yields CDR1 SGHTS and CDR2 YDEGEE. Trimming removed 0 bases from V and 4 bases from J, with 15 bases in between. The CDR3 coding sequence is TGTGCCAGCAGCTTGGGCCAGGTACTAGCCTCAGATACGCAGTATTTT. Translated: CASSLGQVLASDTQYF.

The chain employs TRBV7-8 and TRBJ1-1; D gene unclear. CDR1 and CDR2 from the germline V gene are SGHVS and FQNEAQ. The CDR3 extends over 16 amino acids. Trimming left V 5 bases short and J 0 bases short, with 16 bases between. The CDR3 DNA is TGTGCCAGCAGCCCTGAGTTGAGAGGGATGAACACTGAAGCTTTCTTT. This translates into CASSPELRGMNTEAFF.

This sequence joins TRBV5-5 and TRBJ2-7; D may be TRBD1 (5 bases). The germline CDR1 and CDR2 sequences are SGHKS and YYEKEE (reference sequence). The V end lost 0 bases, the J end lost 0 bases, and 13 bases lay between the germline ends. The CDR3 is made up of 16 amino acids. CDR3 sequence: CASSLEVGALSYEQYF. Here the CDR3 DNA reads TGTGCCAGCAGCTTGGAGGTAGGGGCCCTCTCCTACGAGCAGTACTTC.

This clone was detected a few times. CDR3 DNA: TGTGCCAGCAGCCAAGAACGGGCAGGGGGCGGCGAGCAGTACTTC. Its protein product is CASSQERAGGGEQYF. This rearrangement joins TRBV4-2 to TRBJ2-7; 8 bases are shared with TRBD1. V shed 0 bases, J shed 6 bases, and the junction held 7 bases outside the gene matches. CDR1 LGHNA and CDR2 YNFKEQ come from the germline V gene. The CDR3 sequence is 15 residues long.

The gene calls are TRBV6-4 and TRBJ1-2, with D perhaps TRBD1 (5 bases). The V gene lost 6 bases and the J gene lost 7 bases, with 18 bases spanning the gap. The CDR3 length is 14 residues. Germline values: CDR1 MRHNA, CDR2 SNTAGT. CDR3 in amino acids: CASRAPGGQAGYTF. The CDR3 nucleotides are TGTGCCAGCAGGGCGCCCGGGGGTCAGGCTGGCTACACCTTC.

This rearrangement joins TRBV6-5 to TRBJ1-4; 10 nucleotides line up with TRBD1. J was trimmed by 6 bases and V by 4 bases; bases with no gene match: 2. The CDR3 extends over 14 amino acids. Looked up from germline, CDR1 is MNHEY and CDR2 is SVGAGI. The CDR3 nucleotides are TGTGCCAGCAGTTCCGGGACAGGGGATGAAAAACTGTTTTTT. It is translated as CASSSGTGDEKLFF.

This rearrangement joins TRBV10-3 to TRBJ1-5; the D is unclear. Trimming shortened V by 3 bases and J by 6 bases, and 9 bases separated the two germline ends. Germline V CDR1 and CDR2: ENHRY, SYGVKD. The CDR3 runs to 13 residues. CDR3 in amino acids: CAISDGGSQPQHF. CDR3 in DNA: TGTGCCATCAGTGATGGAGGGAGTCAGCCCCAGCATTTT.

This chain joins TRBV4-3 and TRBJ1-2; D is possibly TRBD1 (5 bases). V lost 0 bases and J lost 4, with 12 bases in between. Germline loops: CDR1 LGHNA, CDR2 YSLEER. The CDR3 consists of 15 residues. The chain's CDR3 is CASSQEPGSSYGYTF. DNA for the CDR3: TGCGCCAGCAGCCAAGAGCCAGGGTCTAGCTATGGCTACACCTTC.

V is TRBV2 and J is TRBJ1-1; TRBD1 is a possible D gene (5 bases). CDR3 size: 14 residues. The germline CDR1 and CDR2 sequences are SNHLY and FYNNEI. Deletions cut 5 bases from V and 6 bases from J, with 16 bases between. The DNA of the CDR3 is TGTGCCAGCAGTCGGACACTTCTCTCCGCTGAAGCTTTCTTT. It translates to CASSRTLLSAEAFF.

The chain carries TRBV11-2 and TRBJ2-5, with 10 bases fitting TRBD1. In germline, CDR1 is SGHAT, CDR2 FQNNGV. V was clipped by 7 bases and J by 4 bases; unmatched bases: 6. This CDR3 contains 14 residues. The DNA of the CDR3 is TGTGCCAGCACCGTGGACAGGGGGGCAGAGACCCAGTACTTC. Amino acids: CASTVDRGAETQYF.

CDR3 region: CAKGTGQGSDTQYF. The CDR3 bases are TGTGCCAAGGGGACGGGACAGGGTTCAGATACGCAGTATTTT. J is TRBJ2-3 and V is TRBV14, with 9 bases lining up with TRBD1. Germline values: CDR1 SGHDN, CDR2 FVKESK. The length of the CDR3 is 14 residues. The ends lost 10 bases at V and 4 bases at J; junction bases unmatched: 9.

V usage is TRBV19 and J usage is TRBJ2-1; D call uncertain. From germline, CDR1 is LNHDA and CDR2 SQIVND (reference sequence). Trimming shortened V by 1 base and J by 8 bases, and 12 bases separated the two germline ends. CDR3 size: 14 residues. CDR3 bases: TGTGCCAGTAGTATAGGGTTAGCATGGGATGAGCAGTTCTTC. Residues: CASSIGLAWDEQFF.